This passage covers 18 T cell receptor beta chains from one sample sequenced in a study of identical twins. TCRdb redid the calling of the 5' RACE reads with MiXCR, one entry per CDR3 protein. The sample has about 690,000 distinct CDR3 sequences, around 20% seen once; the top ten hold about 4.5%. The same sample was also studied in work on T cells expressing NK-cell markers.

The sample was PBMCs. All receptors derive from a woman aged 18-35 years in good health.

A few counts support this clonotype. CDR3 in DNA: TGTGCCAGCATCTTAGGGCCAGGGGGATACAATGAGCAGTTCTTC. It is translated as CASILGPGGYNEQFF. The chain is built from TRBV6-2 or TRBV6-3 and TRBJ2-1; 7 bases agree with TRBD1. CDR3 length: 15 residues. The J segment lost 4 bases and the V segment lost 7 bases, leaving 10 bases of the junction unmatched. Germline V CDR1 and CDR2: MNHEY, SVGEGT.

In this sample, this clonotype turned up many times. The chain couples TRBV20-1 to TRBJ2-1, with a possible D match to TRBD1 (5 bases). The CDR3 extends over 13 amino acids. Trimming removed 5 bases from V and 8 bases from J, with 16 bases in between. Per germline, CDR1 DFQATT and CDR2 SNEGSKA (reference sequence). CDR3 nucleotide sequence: TGCAGTGCTGAGATAGGGGCACTCGATGAGCAGTTCTTC. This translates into CSAEIGALDEQFF.

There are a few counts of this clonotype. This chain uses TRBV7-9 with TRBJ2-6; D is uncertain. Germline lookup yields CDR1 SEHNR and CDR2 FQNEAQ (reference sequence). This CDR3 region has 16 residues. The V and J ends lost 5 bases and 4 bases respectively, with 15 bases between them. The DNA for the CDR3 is TGTGCCAGCAGCCACAGTGTTTCCTACGGGGCCAACGTCCTGACTTTC. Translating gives CASSHSVSYGANVLTF.

The CDR3 spells CASSTWGSDEQFF. Here the CDR3 DNA reads TGTGCCAGCAGCACCTGGGGTTCCGATGAGCAGTTCTTC. V usage is TRBV7-9 and J usage is TRBJ2-1; D remains ambiguous. Trimming cost V 5 bases and J 8 bases, with 13 bases left between them. CDR1 is SEHNR, CDR2 FQNEAQ, per germline (reference sequence). The CDR3 runs 13 residues.

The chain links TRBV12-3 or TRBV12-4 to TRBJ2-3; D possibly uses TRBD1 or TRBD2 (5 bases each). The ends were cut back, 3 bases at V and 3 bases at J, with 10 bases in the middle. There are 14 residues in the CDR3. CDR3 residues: CASSFRWGTDTQYF. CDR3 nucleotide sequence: TGTGCCAGCAGTTTTAGATGGGGGACAGATACGCAGTATTTT.

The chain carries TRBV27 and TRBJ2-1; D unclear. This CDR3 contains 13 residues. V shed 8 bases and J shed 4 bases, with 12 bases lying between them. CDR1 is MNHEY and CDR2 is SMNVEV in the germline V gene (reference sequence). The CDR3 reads CASHRGAYNEQFF. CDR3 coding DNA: TGTGCCAGCCATCGCGGTGCTTACAATGAGCAGTTCTTC.

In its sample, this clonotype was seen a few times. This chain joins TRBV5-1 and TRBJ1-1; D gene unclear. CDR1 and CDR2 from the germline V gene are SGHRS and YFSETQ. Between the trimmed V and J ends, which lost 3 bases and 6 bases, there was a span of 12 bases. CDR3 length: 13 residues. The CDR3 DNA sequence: TGCGCCAGCAGCTCCCAATCAAGGGCTGAAGCTTTCTTT. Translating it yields CASSSQSRAEAFF.

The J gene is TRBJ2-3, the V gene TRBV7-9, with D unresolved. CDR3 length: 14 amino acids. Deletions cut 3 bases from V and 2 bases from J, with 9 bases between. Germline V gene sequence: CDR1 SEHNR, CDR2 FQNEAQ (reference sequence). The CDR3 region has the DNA TGTGCCAGCAGCTTCCGCCGGATCACAGATACGCAGTATTTT. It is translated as CASSFRRITDTQYF.

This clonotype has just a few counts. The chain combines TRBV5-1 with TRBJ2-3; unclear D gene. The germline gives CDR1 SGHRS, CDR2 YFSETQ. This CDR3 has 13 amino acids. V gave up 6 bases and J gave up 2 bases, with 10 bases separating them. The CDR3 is CASMRLPTDTQYF. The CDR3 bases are TGCGCCAGCATGAGGTTACCCACAGATACGCAGTATTTT.

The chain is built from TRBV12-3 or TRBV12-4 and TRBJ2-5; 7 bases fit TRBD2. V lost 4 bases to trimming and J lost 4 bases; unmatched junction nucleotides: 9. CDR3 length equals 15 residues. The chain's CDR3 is CASSSSRDYRETQYF. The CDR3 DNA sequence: TGTGCCAGCAGTTCCTCCCGGGACTACCGAGAGACCCAGTACTTC.

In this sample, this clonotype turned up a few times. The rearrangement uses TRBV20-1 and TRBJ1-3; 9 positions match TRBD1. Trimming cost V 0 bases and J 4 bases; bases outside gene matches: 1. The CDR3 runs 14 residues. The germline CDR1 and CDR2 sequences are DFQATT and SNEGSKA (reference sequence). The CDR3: CSARDGTGGNTIYF. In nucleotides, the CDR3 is TGCAGTGCTAGAGATGGGACAGGGGGAAACACCATATATTTT.

DNA for the CDR3: TGCGCCAGCAGTGATTATCGGAACACTGAAGCTTTCTTT. Protein sequence: CASSDYRNTEAFF. J is TRBJ1-1 and V is TRBV10-2; the D is unclear. Germline V gene sequence: CDR1 WSHSY, CDR2 SAAADI. CDR3 length equals 13 residues. V lost 3 bases and J lost 1, with 6 bases in between.

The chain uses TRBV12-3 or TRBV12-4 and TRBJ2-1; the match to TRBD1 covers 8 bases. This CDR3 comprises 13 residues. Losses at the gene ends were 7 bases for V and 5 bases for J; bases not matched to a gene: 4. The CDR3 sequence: CASTSTGDNEQFF. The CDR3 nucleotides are TGTGCCAGCACTTCGACAGGGGACAATGAGCAGTTCTTC.

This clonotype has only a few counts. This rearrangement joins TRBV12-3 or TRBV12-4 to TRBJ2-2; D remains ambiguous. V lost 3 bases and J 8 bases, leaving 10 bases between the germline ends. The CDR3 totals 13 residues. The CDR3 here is CASSFGRRGELFF. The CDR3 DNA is TGTGCCAGCAGTTTCGGTCGGCGTGGGGAGCTGTTTTTT.

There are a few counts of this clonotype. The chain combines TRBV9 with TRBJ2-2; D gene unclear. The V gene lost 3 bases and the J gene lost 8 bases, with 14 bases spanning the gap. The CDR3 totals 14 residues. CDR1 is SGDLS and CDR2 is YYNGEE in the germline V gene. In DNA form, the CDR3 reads TGTGCCAGCAGCGCCGTCCCGGTCGCAGGGGAGCTGTTTTTT. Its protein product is CASSAVPVAGELFF.

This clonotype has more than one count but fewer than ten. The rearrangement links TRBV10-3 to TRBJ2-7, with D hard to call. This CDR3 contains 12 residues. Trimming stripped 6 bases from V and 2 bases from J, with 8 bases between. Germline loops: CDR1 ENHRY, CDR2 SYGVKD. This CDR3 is CAIRDGAYEQYF. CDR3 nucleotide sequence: TGTGCCATCAGAGACGGAGCCTACGAGCAGTACTTC.

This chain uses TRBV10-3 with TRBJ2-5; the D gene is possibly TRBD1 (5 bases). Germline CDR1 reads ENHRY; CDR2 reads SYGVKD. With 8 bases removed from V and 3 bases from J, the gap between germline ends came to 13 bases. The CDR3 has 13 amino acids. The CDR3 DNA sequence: TGTGCCATCTCTCCCAGGGTGGAAGAGACCCAGTACTTC. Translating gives CAISPRVEETQYF.

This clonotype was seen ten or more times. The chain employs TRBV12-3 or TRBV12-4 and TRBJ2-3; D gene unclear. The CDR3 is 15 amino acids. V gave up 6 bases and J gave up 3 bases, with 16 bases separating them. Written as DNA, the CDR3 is TGTGCCAGCAGCCCCCGGGTGGAGAGGACAGATACGCAGTATTTT. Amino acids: CASSPRVERTDTQYF.